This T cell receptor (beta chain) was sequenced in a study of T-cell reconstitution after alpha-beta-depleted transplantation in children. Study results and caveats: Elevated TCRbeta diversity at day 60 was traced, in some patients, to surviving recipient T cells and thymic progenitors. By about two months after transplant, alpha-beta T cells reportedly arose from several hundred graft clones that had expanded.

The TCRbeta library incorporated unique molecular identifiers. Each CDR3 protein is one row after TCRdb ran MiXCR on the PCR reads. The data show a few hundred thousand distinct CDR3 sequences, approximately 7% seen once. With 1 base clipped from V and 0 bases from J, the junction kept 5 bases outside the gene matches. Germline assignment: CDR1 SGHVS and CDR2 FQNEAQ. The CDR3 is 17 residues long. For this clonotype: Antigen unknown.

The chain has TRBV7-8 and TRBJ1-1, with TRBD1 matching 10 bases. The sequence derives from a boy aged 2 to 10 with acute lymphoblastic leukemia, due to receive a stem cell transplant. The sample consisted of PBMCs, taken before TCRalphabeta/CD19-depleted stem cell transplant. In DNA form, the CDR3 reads TGTGCCAGCAGCTTAGGCGGGACAGGGGCAATGAACACTGAAGCTTTCTTT. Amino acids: CASSLGGTGAMNTEAFF.